This record covers a single T cell receptor (beta chain). Patients of the Seattle cohort, enrolled during active infection, were followed longitudinally. These data are taken from a study of blood T cell repertoires in COVID-19. The wider study: Acute-phase and convalescent COVID-19 samples originated in the United States, Italy and Spain.

In the original analysis: Amplification of reference gene primers was used by the study to estimate nucleated cell counts. Sequenced by immunoSEQ multiplex PCR; TCRdb stores in-frame clones only, minus some. V and J calls and clone size are as listed in that table; D and trimming were resolved from the DNA. The sample contains about 260,000 clones, over 75% of which appear only once. Sequences were obtained from peripheral blood. The sequence derives from a woman between 65 and 79 years old with COVID-19, enrolled during active disease.

As DNA, the CDR3 is TGTGCCAGCAGCTTGGGACAGCTTAACAATGAGCAGTTCTTC. This gives the protein CASSLGQLNNEQFF. V is TRBV7-2 and J is TRBJ2-1, with 7 positions matching TRBD1. Germline CDR1 reads SGHTA; CDR2 reads FQGNSA. CDR3 length: 14 residues. Trimming removed 3 bases from V and 5 bases from J; junction bases left unmatched: 4. The complete variable domain, with remaining parts taken from reference TRBV7-2 and TRBJ2-1, reads GAGVSQSPSNKVTEKGKDVELRCDPISGHTALYWYRQSLGQGLEFLIYFQGNSAPDKSGLPSDRFSAERTGGSVSTLTIQRTQQEDSAVYLCASSLGQLNNEQFFGPGTRLTVL.